Presented here are 10 T cell receptor beta chains from one specimen sequenced in a study of cytomegalovirus exposure and HLA in healthy donors. The PCR had 60 Vbeta and 13 Jbeta primers. Clones were sequenced by immunoSEQ multiplex PCR, and TCRdb holds only the in-frame ones, with some missing. This table has 85,000 to 90,000 clones, about 80% appearing once. Source material: PBMCs. The source is a man in his thirties or forties in good health and CMV-seropositive.

The chain links TRBV4-2 to TRBJ2-7; D remains unclear. V dropped 0 bases and J dropped 0 bases, with 6 bases sitting between them. The CDR3 is 14 residues long. The germline V gene has CDR1 LGHNA and CDR2 YNFKEQ. CDR3: CASSQERGSYEQYF. The CDR3 DNA reads TGTGCCAGCAGCCAAGAACGAGGCTCCTACGAGCAGTACTTC.

The chain couples TRBV4-2 to TRBJ2-1; 12 bases align to TRBD2. The CDR3 loop spans 16 amino acids. V lost 0 bases to trimming and J lost 7 bases; unmatched junction nucleotides: 4. Germline CDR1 LGHNA, CDR2 YNFKEQ. Here the CDR3 reads CASSQDASGGGNEQFF. The CDR3 DNA sequence: TGTGCCAGCAGCCAAGATGCTAGCGGGGGGGGTAATGAGCAGTTCTTC.

This clone was detected a few times. The rearrangement uses TRBV7-9 and TRBJ1-1; the D is unclear. With 2 bases removed from V and 1 base from J, the gap between germline ends came to 11 bases. Germline V gene data show CDR1 as SEHNR and CDR2 as FQNEAQ (reference sequence). The CDR3 length is 15 residues. The CDR3 is CASSLFPDWNTEAFF. The CDR3 DNA follows: TGTGCCAGCAGCTTATTTCCCGACTGGAACACTGAAGCTTTCTTT.

The chain is built from TRBV29-1 and TRBJ2-4; 9 bases are a match to TRBD1. Germline assignment: CDR1 SQVTM and CDR2 ANQGSEA. Trimming took 7 bases from V and 3 from J; bases not matched to a gene: 10. The CDR3 is 15 amino acids. The CDR3 sequence is CSAGQGIDNKNIQYF. CDR3 nucleotides: TGCAGCGCCGGACAGGGGATCGACAACAAAAACATTCAGTACTTC.

The J gene is TRBJ1-5, the V gene TRBV2; 10 nucleotides agree with TRBD1. This CDR3 spans 16 amino acids. Unmatched junction bases numbered 9, after V lost 8 bases and J lost 2 bases. CDR1 and CDR2 from the germline V gene are SNHLY and FYNNEI. CDR3 loop: CASRDRGSTGNQPQHF. The CDR3 DNA follows: TGTGCCAGCCGGGACAGGGGAAGTACGGGCAATCAGCCCCAGCATTTT.

The chain couples TRBV10-3 to TRBJ2-5; no definite D call. The germline V and J ends were trimmed by 3 bases and 5 bases, with 13 bases remaining between them. Germline loops: CDR1 ENHRY, CDR2 SYGVKD. CDR3 length equals 14 residues. CDR3 nucleotide sequence: TGTGCCATCAGTGAAGGCAACCAGGTGGAGACCCAGTACTTC. It encodes CAISEGNQVETQYF.

In this sample, this clone turned up a few times. V usage is TRBV5-6 and J usage is TRBJ1-1; a possible D gene is TRBD1 (5 bases). V lost 1 base and J 4 bases, leaving 17 bases between the germline ends. Germline-derived CDR1 and CDR2 are SGHDT and YYEEEE. The CDR3 length is 16 residues. CDR3 residues: CASSLPFAGLPTEAFF. CDR3 coding DNA: TGTGCCAGCAGCTTGCCATTTGCAGGGTTGCCCACTGAAGCTTTCTTT.

The chain recombines TRBV7-6 with TRBJ2-7; 9 nucleotides match TRBD2. Per germline, CDR1 SGHVS and CDR2 FNYEAQ. The CDR3 has 16 residues. The V segment lost 4 bases and the J segment 2 bases; nucleotides outside the gene matches: 9. The CDR3 sequence: CASSYGLAGETYEQYF. CDR3 bases: TGTGCCAGCAGCTACGGCTTAGCGGGGGAAACCTACGAGCAGTACTTC.

The table lists this clone with a count of one. The gene calls are TRBV27 and TRBJ2-1, with TRBD2 matching 13 bases. Germline CDR1 is MNHEY and CDR2 is SMNVEV (reference sequence). This CDR3 region has 15 residues. The V gene end was trimmed by 5 bases and the J gene end by 9 bases; junction bases not matched to a gene: 7. CDR3 DNA sequence: TGTGCCAGCAGTGTCTCTACTAGCGGGGGGGGTGAGCAGTTCTTC. It translates to CASSVSTSGGGEQFF.

This rearrangement joins TRBV7-2 to TRBJ2-3; TRBD2 matches at 8 bases. Per germline, CDR1 SGHTA and CDR2 FQGNSA. The CDR3 consists of 14 residues. V was clipped by 3 bases and J by 4 bases; unmatched bases: 3. Here the CDR3 DNA reads TGTGCCAGCAGCTTCGGGGGGGTTTCAGATACGCAGTATTTT. Its translation: CASSFGGVSDTQYF.